The source of this TCR beta chain is a study of CD8 T cells in ankylosing spondylitis. TCRdb ran MiXCR on the 5' RACE reads and lists one entry per CDR3 protein. Among almost 400,000 distinct CDR3 sequences listed, about a fifth were seen once. Study-wide results and caveats: Ankylosing spondylitis blood appeared to be characterized by a TCR beta motif of 8 or 9 highly homologous variants. Reportedly, matched ankylosing spondylitis synovial fluid was significantly enriched for disease-linked clones.

The CDR3 is 13 residues long. CDR1 and CDR2 (germline): MDHEN, SYDVKM. The V and J ends lost 6 bases and 8 bases respectively, with 14 bases between them. A note on this clonotype: Its antigen is unidentified.

The sequenced sample consisted of blood, either unsorted or a sorted T cell fraction (not recorded which). This chain links TRBV28 with TRBJ2-1; maybe TRBD1 (6 bases). The receptor was isolated from a male donor with ankylosing spondylitis. The CDR3 nucleotides read TGTGCCAGCAGATCCCCAGGGGTCTATGAGCAGTTCTTC. Encoded protein: CASRSPGVYEQFF.